These 3 T cell receptor beta chains were sequenced from one sample in a study of radiation and T cells in renal cell carcinoma. The data were produced by immunoSEQ multiplex PCR, yet TCRdb's version contains in-frame clones alone and is incomplete. The sample holds 90,000 to 100,000 clones; approximately 86% are singletons and the top ten take less than 10%. Stated time point: baseline pretreatment blood. Treatment here: 15 Gy SBRT to primary tumor, nephrectomy 4 weeks later. Sequenced material: blood, taken from a patient whose treatment included radiotherapy and nephrectomy. The receptors here all came from a man aged 45-65 years with renal cell carcinoma.

This clone was seen a few times. V usage is TRBV4-2 and J usage is TRBJ2-1; 11 positions agree with TRBD2. The CDR3 spans 17 residues. Per germline, CDR1 LGHNA and CDR2 YNFKEQ. Trimming cost V 2 bases and J 7 bases; bases outside gene matches: 10. The CDR3 DNA reads as TGTGCCAGCAGCCAAATAACTAGCGGGAGCCGTGGGAATGAGCAGTTCTTC. Translation: CASSQITSGSRGNEQFF.

This chain joins TRBV7-2 and TRBJ2-3; TRBD1 aligns across 7 bases. The germline CDR1 and CDR2 sequences are SGHTA and FQGNSA. Losses at the gene ends were 3 bases for V and 4 bases for J; bases not matched to a gene: 7. The CDR3 extends over 15 amino acids. The CDR3 sequence is CASSLRQGLPDTQYF. The CDR3 DNA follows: TGTGCCAGCAGCTTGCGACAGGGTCTCCCAGATACGCAGTATTTT.

The chain links TRBV4-1 to TRBJ2-1; weak D call: TRBD2 (6 bases). The CDR3 loop spans 15 amino acids. Germline lookup yields CDR1 MGHRA and CDR2 YSYEKL. V shed 7 bases and J shed 10 bases, with 23 bases lying between them. The DNA of the CDR3 is TGCGCCAGCACCCGGGACTGGGTTATATCGGGGGAGCAGTTCTTC. Protein product: CASTRDWVISGEQFF.